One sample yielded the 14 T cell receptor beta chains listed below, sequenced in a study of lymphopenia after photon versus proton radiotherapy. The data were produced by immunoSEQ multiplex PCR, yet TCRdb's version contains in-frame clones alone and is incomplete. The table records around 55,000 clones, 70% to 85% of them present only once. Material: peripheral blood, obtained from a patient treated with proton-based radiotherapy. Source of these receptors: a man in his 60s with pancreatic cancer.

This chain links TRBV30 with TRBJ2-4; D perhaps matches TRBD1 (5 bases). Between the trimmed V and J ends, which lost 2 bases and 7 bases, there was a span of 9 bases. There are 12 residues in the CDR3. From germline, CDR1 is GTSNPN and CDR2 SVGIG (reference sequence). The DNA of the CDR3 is TGTGCCTGGAGTTCTGGGGCGAACATTCAGTACTTC. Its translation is CAWSSGANIQYF.

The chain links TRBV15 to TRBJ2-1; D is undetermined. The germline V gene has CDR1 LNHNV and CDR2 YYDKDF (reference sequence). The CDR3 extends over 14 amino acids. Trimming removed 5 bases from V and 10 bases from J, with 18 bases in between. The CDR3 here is CATSRADFNGEQFF. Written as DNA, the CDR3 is TGTGCCACCAGCCGAGCTGACTTTAATGGGGAGCAGTTCTTC.

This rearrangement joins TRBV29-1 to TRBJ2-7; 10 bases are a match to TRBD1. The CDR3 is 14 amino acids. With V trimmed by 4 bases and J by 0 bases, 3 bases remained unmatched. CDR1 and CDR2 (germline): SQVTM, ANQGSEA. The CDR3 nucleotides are TGCAGCGTTGGGACAGGGGGTAGCTCCTACGAGCAGTACTTC. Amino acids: CSVGTGGSSYEQYF.

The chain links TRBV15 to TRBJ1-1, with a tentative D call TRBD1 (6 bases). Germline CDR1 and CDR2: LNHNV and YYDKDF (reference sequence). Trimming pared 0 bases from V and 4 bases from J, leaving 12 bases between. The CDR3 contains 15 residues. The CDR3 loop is CATSRDFSGATEAFF. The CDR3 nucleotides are TGTGCCACCAGCAGAGATTTTTCGGGGGCCACTGAAGCTTTCTTT.

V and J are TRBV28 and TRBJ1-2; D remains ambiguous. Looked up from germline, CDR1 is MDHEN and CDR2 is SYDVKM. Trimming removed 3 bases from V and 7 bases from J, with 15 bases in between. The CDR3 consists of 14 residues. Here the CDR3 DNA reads TGTGCCAGCAGTTTGGCACCTCTTGTGGGTGGCTACACCTTC. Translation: CASSLAPLVGGYTF.

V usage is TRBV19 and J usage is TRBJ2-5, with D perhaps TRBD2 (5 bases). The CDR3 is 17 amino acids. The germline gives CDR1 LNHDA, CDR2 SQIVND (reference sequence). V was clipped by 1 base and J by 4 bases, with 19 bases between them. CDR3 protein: CASSIGIGGGLGETQYF. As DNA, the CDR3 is TGTGCCAGTAGTATAGGGATTGGCGGAGGTTTGGGAGAGACCCAGTACTTC.

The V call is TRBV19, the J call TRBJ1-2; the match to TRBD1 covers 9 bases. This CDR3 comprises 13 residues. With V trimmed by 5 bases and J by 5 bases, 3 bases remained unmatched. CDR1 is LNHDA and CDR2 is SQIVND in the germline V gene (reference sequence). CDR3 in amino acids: CASSPGTGYGYTF. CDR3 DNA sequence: TGTGCCAGTAGTCCAGGGACAGGGTATGGCTACACCTTC.

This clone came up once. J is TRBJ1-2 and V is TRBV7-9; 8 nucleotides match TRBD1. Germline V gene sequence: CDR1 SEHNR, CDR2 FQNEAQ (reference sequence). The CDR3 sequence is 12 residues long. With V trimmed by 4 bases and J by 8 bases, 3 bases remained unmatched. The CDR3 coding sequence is TGTGCCAGCAGCTGGACAGGGCCCGGCTACACCTTC. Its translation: CASSWTGPGYTF.

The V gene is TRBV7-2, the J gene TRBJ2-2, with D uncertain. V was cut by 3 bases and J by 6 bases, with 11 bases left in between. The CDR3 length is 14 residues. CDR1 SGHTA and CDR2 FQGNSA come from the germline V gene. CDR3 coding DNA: TGTGCCAGCAGCTTTAAACGGGCTCCCGGGGAGCTGTTTTTT. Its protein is CASSFKRAPGELFF.

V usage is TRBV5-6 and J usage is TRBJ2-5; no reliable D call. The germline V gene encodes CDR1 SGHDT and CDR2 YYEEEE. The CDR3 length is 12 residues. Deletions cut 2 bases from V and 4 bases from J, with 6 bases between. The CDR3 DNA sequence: TGTGCCAGCAGCTTATGGGGAGAGACCCAGTACTTC. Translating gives CASSLWGETQYF.

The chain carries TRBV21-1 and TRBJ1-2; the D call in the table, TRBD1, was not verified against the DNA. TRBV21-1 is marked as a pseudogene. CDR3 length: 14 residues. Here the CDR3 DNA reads TGTGCCAGCAGCCCCGTGACCAGGGGACATGGCTACACCTTC. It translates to CASSPVTRGHGYTF.

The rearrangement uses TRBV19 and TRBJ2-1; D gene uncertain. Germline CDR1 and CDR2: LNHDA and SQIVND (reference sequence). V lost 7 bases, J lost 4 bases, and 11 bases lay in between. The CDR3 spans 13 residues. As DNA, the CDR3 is TGTGCCAGTAAGACGGATCTGTACAATGAGCAGTTCTTC. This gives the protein CASKTDLYNEQFF.

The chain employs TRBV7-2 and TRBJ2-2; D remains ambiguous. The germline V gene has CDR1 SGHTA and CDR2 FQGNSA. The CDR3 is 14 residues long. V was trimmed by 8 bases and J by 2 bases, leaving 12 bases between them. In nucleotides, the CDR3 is TGTGCCAGCGGCCTGGTCAGAAACACCGGGGAGCTGTTTTTT. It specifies CASGLVRNTGELFF.

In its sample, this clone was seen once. CDR3: CASSLKTQTPSGANVLTF. CDR3 nucleotide sequence: TGTGCCAGCAGCTTAAAGACGCAAACTCCCTCTGGGGCCAACGTCCTGACTTTC. V gene TRBV7-2 combines with J gene TRBJ2-6; D ambiguous. CDR1 is SGHTA and CDR2 is FQGNSA in the germline V gene. V was cut by 2 bases and J by 0 bases, with 14 bases left in between. The CDR3 totals 18 residues.